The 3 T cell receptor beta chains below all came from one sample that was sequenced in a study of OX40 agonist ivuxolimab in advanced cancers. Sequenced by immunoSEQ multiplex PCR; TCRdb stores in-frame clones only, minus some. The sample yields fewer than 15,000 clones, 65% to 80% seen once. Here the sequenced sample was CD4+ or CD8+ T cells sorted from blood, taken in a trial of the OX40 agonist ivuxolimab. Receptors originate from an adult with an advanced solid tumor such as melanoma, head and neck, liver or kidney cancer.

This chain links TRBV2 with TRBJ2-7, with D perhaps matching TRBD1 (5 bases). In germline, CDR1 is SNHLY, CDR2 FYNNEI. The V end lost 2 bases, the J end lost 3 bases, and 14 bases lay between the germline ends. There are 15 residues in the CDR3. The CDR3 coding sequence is TGTGCCAGCAGTGAAAATGTCAGGGCAGACTACGAGCAGTACTTC. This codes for CASSENVRADYEQYF.

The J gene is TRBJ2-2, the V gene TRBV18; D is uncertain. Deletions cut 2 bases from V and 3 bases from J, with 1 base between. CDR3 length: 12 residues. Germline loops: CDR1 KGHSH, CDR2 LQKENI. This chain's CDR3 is CASSPDTGELFF. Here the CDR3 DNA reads TGTGCCAGCTCACCAGACACCGGGGAGCTGTTTTTT.

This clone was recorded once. The DNA for the CDR3 is TGTGCCAGCAGCTTAGCGGGGCTAGCGGGGGCCTACGAGCAGTACTTC. Amino acids: CASSLAGLAGAYEQYF. This chain joins TRBV7-8 and TRBJ2-7, with 10 bases aligning to TRBD2. The CDR3 contains 16 residues. The junction had 4 bases not matched to a gene; V was cut back by 0 bases and J by 2 bases. Germline V gives CDR1 SGHVS, CDR2 FQNEAQ.